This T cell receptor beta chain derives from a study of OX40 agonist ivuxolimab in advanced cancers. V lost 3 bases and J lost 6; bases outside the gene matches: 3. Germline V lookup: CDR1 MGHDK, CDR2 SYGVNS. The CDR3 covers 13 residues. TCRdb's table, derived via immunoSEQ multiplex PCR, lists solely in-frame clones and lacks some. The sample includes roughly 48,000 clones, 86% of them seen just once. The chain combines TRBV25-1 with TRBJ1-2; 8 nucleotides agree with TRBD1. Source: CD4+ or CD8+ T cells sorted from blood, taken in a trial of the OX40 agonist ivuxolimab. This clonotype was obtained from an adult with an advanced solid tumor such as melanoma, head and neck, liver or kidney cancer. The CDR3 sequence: CASSDQGADGYTF. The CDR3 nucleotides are TGTGCCAGCAGTGACCAGGGGGCGGATGGCTACACCTTC.